The 16 T cell receptor beta chains below were found in one sample sequenced in a study of T cells after yellow fever vaccination. TCRdb called the 5' RACE reads again in MiXCR, with one record for every CDR3 protein. The sample lists a few hundred thousand distinct CDR3 sequences; around 4.9% were seen once. The specimen was CD4+ T cells sorted from PBMCs, collected on the day of the yellow fever booster vaccination. All receptors come from a man between 18 and 29 years old who received the YFV17D yellow fever vaccine.

The chain has TRBV11-1 and TRBJ2-5; 9 bases align to TRBD2. Germline-derived CDR1 and CDR2 are SGHAT and FQDESV (reference sequence). The length of the CDR3 is 18 residues. V gave up 4 bases and J gave up 4 bases; unmatched junction bases: 16. CDR3 amino acids: CASSSTRGGPRARETQYF. For the CDR3, the DNA is TGTGCCAGCAGCTCAACGCGGGGGGGGCCTCGCGCAAGAGAGACCCAGTACTTC.

In its sample, this clonotype was seen many times. The chain employs TRBV4-2 and TRBJ2-1; TRBD1 aligns across 8 bases. J lost 8 bases, V lost 4 bases, and 13 bases had no gene match. Germline assignment: CDR1 LGHNA and CDR2 YNFKEQ. The CDR3 runs 16 residues. CDR3 DNA sequence: TGTGCCAGCAGCCCCCGGTCAGGGGGCAATGGGTATGAGCAGTTCTTC. This encodes CASSPRSGGNGYEQFF.

This clonotype came up many times. The chain links TRBV5-6 to TRBJ2-3; D may be TRBD1 (5 bases). CDR3 length equals 14 residues. Deletions cut 2 bases from V and 5 bases from J, with 12 bases between. Germline V gene lookup returns CDR1 SGHDT and CDR2 YYEEEE. As DNA, the CDR3 is TGTGCCAGCAGCTTAGGGCAGGGTGGAGATACGCAGTATTTT. Amino acids: CASSLGQGGDTQYF.

The V call is TRBV6-1, the J call TRBJ1-2; D is undetermined. V was trimmed by 8 bases and J by 3 bases, leaving 10 bases between them. Per the germline V gene, CDR1 is MNHNS and CDR2 is SASEGT. This CDR3 is 12 amino acids long. The CDR3 DNA reads TGTGCCAGCGGTGCAGCGTACTATGGCTACACCTTC. It translates to CASGAAYYGYTF.

This clonotype has ten or more counts. The chain recombines TRBV5-1 with TRBJ2-2, with D possibly being TRBD1 (6 bases). CDR3 length: 14 residues. The germline CDR1 and CDR2 sequences are SGHRS and YFSETQ. V gave up 4 bases and J gave up 6 bases, with 13 bases separating them. CDR3: CASSPGQLPGELFF. The CDR3 DNA is TGCGCCAGCAGCCCCGGACAGCTTCCCGGGGAGCTGTTTTTT.

V and J are TRBV9 and TRBJ2-1; unclear D gene. The CDR3 contains 16 residues. Germline CDR1 and CDR2: SGDLS and YYNGEE. Between the trimmed V and J ends, which lost 0 bases and 2 bases, there was a span of 12 bases. The CDR3 protein is CASSVGSPRTYNEQFF. The CDR3 DNA is TGTGCCAGCAGCGTAGGCTCGCCCCGTACCTACAATGAGCAGTTCTTC.

The chain couples TRBV5-4 to TRBJ2-5, with D perhaps TRBD1 (5 bases). The ends were cut back, 0 bases at V and 5 bases at J, with 14 bases in the middle. The germline CDR1 and CDR2 sequences are SGHNT and YYREEE (reference sequence). The CDR3 is 15 amino acids. Here the CDR3 DNA reads TGTGCCAGCAGCTTGGACGGCAGGGTACGGGAGACCCAGTACTTC. Protein sequence: CASSLDGRVRETQYF.

This clonotype was detected only a few times. This chain links TRBV5-1 with TRBJ1-1, with a tentative D call TRBD1 (5 bases). V dropped 4 bases and J dropped 0 bases, with 10 bases sitting between them. The germline V gene has CDR1 SGHRS and CDR2 YFSETQ. This CDR3 has 14 amino acids. The CDR3 DNA reads as TGCGCCAGCAGCGCCCAGGGCGTGAACACTGAAGCTTTCTTT. Protein sequence: CASSAQGVNTEAFF.

The rearrangement uses TRBV25-1 and TRBJ2-3; 9 bases agree with TRBD2. CDR3 length equals 16 residues. Germline V CDR1 and CDR2: MGHDK, SYGVNS. V lost 0 bases, J lost 4 bases, and 5 bases stayed unmatched. The CDR3 region is CASSEYVASGADTQYF. The CDR3 region has the DNA TGTGCCAGCAGTGAATATGTGGCTAGCGGGGCAGATACGCAGTATTTT.

The chain links TRBV11-1 to TRBJ2-5; D gene uncertain. CDR3 length equals 14 residues. With 1 base removed from V and 4 bases from J, the gap between germline ends came to 10 bases. Per the germline V gene, CDR1 is SGHAT and CDR2 is FQDESV (reference sequence). CDR3 amino acids: CASSLETASETQYF. CDR3 nucleotide sequence: TGTGCCAGCAGCTTAGAAACAGCTTCAGAGACCCAGTACTTC.

This clonotype was detected a few times. The CDR3 sequence is CSARERLAGGNTGELFF. The DNA of the CDR3 is TGCAGTGCTAGAGAGAGACTAGCGGGGGGGAACACCGGGGAGCTGTTTTTT. This chain uses TRBV20-1 with TRBJ2-2; 13 bases fit TRBD2. This CDR3 comprises 17 residues. In germline, CDR1 is DFQATT, CDR2 SNEGSKA (reference sequence). With V trimmed by 0 bases and J by 1 base, 2 bases remained unmatched.

The chain recombines TRBV6-5 with TRBJ2-4; D perhaps matches TRBD1 (6 bases). The CDR3 covers 14 residues. Germline V gene sequence: CDR1 MNHEY, CDR2 SVGAGI. V was shortened by 0 bases and J by 7 bases, with 10 bases between the two germline ends. The CDR3 reads CASSYSGAGNIQYF. DNA of the CDR3: TGTGCCAGCAGTTACTCGGGGGCAGGGAACATTCAGTACTTC.

At least ten counts were recorded for this clonotype. One junction end does not reproduce the germline sequence, and a read error may be involved. The rearrangement joins TRBV5-1 to TRBJ1-5; TRBD1 might be the D (6 bases). Germline CDR1 is SGHRS and CDR2 is YFSETQ. CDR3 length: 13 residues. The CDR3 protein is CASSLAGDQPQHF. The CDR3 DNA follows: TGTGCCAGCAGCCTGGCAGGGGATCAGCCCCAGCATTTT.

This clonotype has a count of ten or more. This chain joins TRBV24-1 and TRBJ2-1; the match to TRBD1 covers 11 bases. This CDR3 comprises 16 residues. V lost 5 bases and J lost 7; bases outside the gene matches: 9. From germline, CDR1 is KGHDR and CDR2 SFDVKD. CDR3 nucleotide sequence: TGTGCCACCAGTGCCGTGGACAGGGGGCGCAGAAATGAGCAGTTCTTC. This sequence encodes CATSAVDRGRRNEQFF.

This rearrangement joins TRBV6-5 to TRBJ2-7; D call uncertain. From germline, CDR1 is MNHEY and CDR2 SVGAGI. This CDR3 is built from 13 residues. V lost 2 bases and J lost 3, with 8 bases in between. Here the CDR3 reads CASSYGPHYEQYF. CDR3 bases: TGTGCCAGCAGTTACGGCCCCCACTACGAGCAGTACTTC.

The genes are TRBV20-1 and TRBJ2-1; D possibly corresponds to TRBD2 (7 bases). The CDR3 length is 14 residues. V lost 6 bases and J lost 5, with 17 bases in between. In germline, CDR1 is DFQATT, CDR2 SNEGSKA (reference sequence). CDR3 in DNA: TGCAGTGCCCCGATCGGGGGGCCAGACAATGAGCAGTTCTTC. This gives the protein CSAPIGGPDNEQFF.